This T cell receptor beta chain was sequenced during a study of T cell responses to AZD1222 COVID-19 vaccine. A remark on this clone: Its antigen remains unidentified.

The data were produced by immunoSEQ multiplex PCR, yet TCRdb's version contains in-frame clones alone and is incomplete. This table has around 130,000 clones, approximately 92% appearing once. Trimming pared 3 bases from V and 3 bases from J, leaving 18 bases between. The CDR3 has 16 amino acids. The germline V gene encodes CDR1 MGHDK and CDR2 SYGVNS. General study points: There were mostly white British donors and more females than males, and clonal diversity was possibly underestimated. Just a handful of AZD1222 recipients were seropositive at baseline. Vaccine-related CD4 TCRs covered spike, predominating at 160-218 and 743-854.

The receptor comes from an adult who received the AZD1222 COVID-19 vaccine. The chain has TRBV25-1 and TRBJ2-7; D not certain. The input for sequencing was peripheral blood, taken 28 days after the second AZD1222 dose. Here the CDR3 DNA reads TGTGCCAGCAGTGAGCTCGGGTTCGAGCCCAACTACGAGCAGTACTTC. It encodes CASSELGFEPNYEQYF.